One and the same sample provided the 24 T cell receptor beta chains below, sequenced in a study of blood T cell repertoires in COVID-19. Sequencing was performed with immunoSEQ multiplex PCR; in TCRdb, only in-frame clones are kept and a portion is missing. The sample has about 280,000 clones, 85% seen once. Sample: PBMCs or T cells enriched from blood (not recorded which). These TCRs come from a woman aged 50 to 60 who had recovered from COVID-19.

This chain links TRBV7-8 with TRBJ2-7; D may be TRBD1 (5 bases). This CDR3 is built from 13 residues. V gave up 5 bases and J gave up 2 bases, with 10 bases separating them. Germline CDR1 SGHVS, CDR2 FQNEAQ. CDR3 coding DNA: TGTGCCAGCAGCCACGGACAAACCTACGAGCAGTACTTC. Residues: CASSHGQTYEQYF. Filled out from reference TRBV7-8 and TRBJ2-7, the complete variable domain reads GAGVSQSPRYKVAKRGQDVALRCDPISGHVSLFWYQQALGQGPEFLTYFQNEAQLDKSGLPSDRFFAERPEGSVSTLKIQRTQQEDSAVYLCASSHGQTYEQYFGPGTRLTVT.

This sequence joins TRBV7-7 and TRBJ2-2, with 15 nucleotides matching TRBD2. This CDR3 spans 19 amino acids. From germline, CDR1 is SSHAT and CDR2 FNYEAQ (reference sequence). V gave up 5 bases and J gave up 3 bases; unmatched junction bases: 10. DNA of the CDR3: TGTGCCAGCAGCCCCCTCCCCCGGACTAGCGGGAGGGACACCGGGGAGCTGTTTTTT. It specifies CASSPLPRTSGRDTGELFF.

The chain joins TRBV10-2 to TRBJ1-4; possible D gene TRBD1, 5 bases. This CDR3 has 13 amino acids. Trimming took off 6 bases at V and 7 bases at J, with 12 bases between the two ends. CDR1 WSHSY and CDR2 SAAADI come from the germline V gene. The CDR3 DNA is TGCGCCAGCAGCAGACAGCTAGGTGAAAAACTGTTTTTT. It yields the protein CASSRQLGEKLFF.

The chain couples TRBV24-1 to TRBJ2-2, with D tentatively TRBD1 (6 bases). The CDR3 runs 13 residues. CDR1 is KGHDR, CDR2 SFDVKD, per germline. Trimming shortened V by 9 bases and J by 4 bases, and 11 bases separated the two germline ends. CDR3 DNA sequence: TGTGCCACCCTCGGACAGACCACCGGGGAGCTGTTTTTT. Translation: CATLGQTTGELFF.

This rearrangement joins TRBV14 to TRBJ2-3; possible D gene TRBD2, 5 bases. Germline values: CDR1 SGHDN, CDR2 FVKESK. V lost 1 base, J lost 4 bases, and 6 bases lay in between. This CDR3 has 13 residues. The CDR3 spells CASSQALADTQYF. In DNA, the CDR3 is TGTGCCAGCAGCCAAGCACTAGCAGATACGCAGTATTTT.

The chain uses TRBV27 and TRBJ1-5; D is ambiguous. The V end was cut by 2 bases, the J end by 1 base, with 6 bases between. The length of the CDR3 is 14 residues. Germline assignment: CDR1 MNHEY and CDR2 SMNVEV (reference sequence). The CDR3 DNA reads as TGTGCCAGCAGTTTAATGGGCAGCAATCAGCCCCAGCATTTT. Protein product: CASSLMGSNQPQHF.

The chain is built from TRBV24-1 and TRBJ2-5, with TRBD2 as a possible D gene (5 bases). The V gene's germline CDR1 is KGHDR and CDR2 SFDVKD. Trimming took 4 bases from V and 5 from J, leaving 16 bases between them. The CDR3 contains 15 residues. CDR3 coding DNA: TGTGCCACCAGTGACTTAGAGGGCCCCCGGGAGACCCAGTACTTC. It specifies CATSDLEGPRETQYF.

The V call is TRBV19, the J call TRBJ2-3; 8 positions agree with TRBD2. The CDR3 runs to 15 residues. V lost 4 bases to trimming and J lost 2 bases; unmatched junction nucleotides: 5. Germline CDR1 LNHDA, CDR2 SQIVND (reference sequence). CDR3 DNA sequence: TGTGCCAGTAGTAGCGGGAGGCCCAACACAGATACGCAGTATTTT. Residues: CASSSGRPNTDTQYF.

This sequence joins TRBV5-6 and TRBJ1-1; TRBD1 might be the D (6 bases). The length of the CDR3 is 15 residues. Germline CDR1 and CDR2: SGHDT and YYEEEE. Trimming took off 3 bases at V and 4 bases at J, with 16 bases between the two ends. The CDR3 DNA is TGTGCCAGCAGCTGGGGACAAGGCTTGGGCACTGAAGCTTTCTTT. Residues: CASSWGQGLGTEAFF.

V is TRBV29-1 and J is TRBJ1-2, with D possibly matching TRBD1 (5 bases). Germline values: CDR1 SQVTM, CDR2 ANQGSEA. The ends were cut back, 3 bases at V and 6 bases at J, with 17 bases in the middle. The CDR3 covers 14 residues. The CDR3 DNA reads as TGCAGCGTTGATAAAGTGGAAGGGGAAAATGGCTACACCTTC. Translating gives CSVDKVEGENGYTF.

The chain joins TRBV6-1 to TRBJ2-6, with D maybe TRBD2 (6 bases). Germline V gives CDR1 MNHNS, CDR2 SASEGT. The germline V and J ends were trimmed by 1 base and 1 base, with 8 bases remaining between them. There are 16 residues in the CDR3. As DNA, the CDR3 is TGTGCCAGCAGTGAAGGGCGGGGTTCTGGGGCCAACGTCCTGACTTTC. Its protein product is CASSEGRGSGANVLTF.

V gene TRBV5-6 combines with J gene TRBJ2-1; D is uncertain. With 0 bases removed from V and 4 bases from J, the gap between germline ends came to 14 bases. Germline V lookup: CDR1 SGHDT, CDR2 YYEEEE. The CDR3 covers 16 residues. The CDR3 DNA follows: TGTGCCAGCAGCTTGGTACAGTATTTATCGTACAATGAGCAGTTCTTC. Translated: CASSLVQYLSYNEQFF.

The chain uses TRBV12-3 or TRBV12-4 and TRBJ2-5; 7 positions match TRBD1. The CDR3 runs to 13 residues. Germline trimming cut 4 bases from V and 2 bases from J; bases unmatched to any gene: 1. The CDR3 sequence: CASSSTGQETQYF. Here the CDR3 DNA reads TGTGCCAGCAGTTCGACAGGGCAAGAGACCCAGTACTTC.

This rearrangement joins TRBV5-1 to TRBJ2-7; 9 bases are a match to TRBD1. Germline V CDR1 and CDR2: SGHRS, YFSETQ. The V and J ends lost 4 bases and 4 bases, in that order; junction bases with no gene match: 3. The CDR3 length is 13 residues. CDR3 sequence (DNA): TGCGCCAGCAGCCGGACAGGGGATTACGAGCAGTACTTC. Residues: CASSRTGDYEQYF. Drawing the rest from reference TRBV5-1 and TRBJ2-7, the complete variable domain is KAGVTQTPRYLIKTRGQQVTLSCSPISGHRSVSWYQQTPGQGLQFLFEYFSETQRNKGNFPGRFSGRQFSNSRSEMNVSTLELGDSALYLCASSRTGDYEQYFGPGTRLTVT.

The V call is TRBV6-2 or TRBV6-3, the J call TRBJ2-7; the match to TRBD1 covers 9 bases. V was pared by 5 bases and J by 2 bases, with 7 bases of the junction left unmatched. Germline V gene data show CDR1 as MNHEY and CDR2 as SVGEGT. This CDR3 has 15 residues. In nucleotides, the CDR3 is TGTGCCAGCAGTGGCGGGACAGGGACCCCCTACGAGCAGTACTTC. Protein product: CASSGGTGTPYEQYF.

This clone is a singleton in its sample. V usage is TRBV18 and J usage is TRBJ2-7; the D gene is possibly TRBD1 (7 bases). The V end was cut by 1 base, the J end by 0 bases, with 13 bases between. The germline CDR1 and CDR2 sequences are KGHSH and LQKENI. The length of the CDR3 is 16 residues. CDR3 amino acids: CASSPRGQGGSYEQYF. DNA for the CDR3: TGTGCCAGCTCACCACGTGGCCAGGGGGGCTCCTACGAGCAGTACTTC.

The V call is TRBV4-2, the J call TRBJ2-7; 7 nucleotides match TRBD1. CDR1 LGHNA and CDR2 YNFKEQ come from the germline V gene. The CDR3 has 15 residues. V was pared by 4 bases and J by 1 base, with 7 bases of the junction left unmatched. CDR3 amino acids: CASSLQQTGSYEQYF. CDR3 bases: TGTGCCAGCAGCCTCCAACAGACAGGGTCCTACGAGCAGTACTTC.

The J gene is TRBJ1-1, the V gene TRBV6-5; TRBD1 matches at 7 bases. The CDR3 sequence is 13 residues long. Germline values: CDR1 MNHEY, CDR2 SVGAGI. V was clipped by 11 bases and J by 5 bases; unmatched bases: 11. The CDR3 reads CAGRETGWTEAFF. In DNA form, the CDR3 reads TGTGCCGGACGCGAGACAGGGTGGACTGAAGCTTTCTTT.

This clone was seen only once. V gene TRBV21-1 combines with J gene TRBJ1-2. TRBV21-1 is a pseudogene. The CDR3 sequence is 12 residues long. CDR3 DNA: TGTGCCAGCAGCAAAGGGAGGAATGGCTACACCTTC. Encoded protein: CASSKGRNGYTF.

The chain carries TRBV6-5 and TRBJ2-5; TRBD1 agrees at 8 bases. J lost 5 bases, V lost 6 bases, and 11 bases had no gene match. This CDR3 region has 15 residues. Germline loops: CDR1 MNHEY, CDR2 SVGAGI. The CDR3 nucleotides read TGTGCCAGCAGATCGGCCGGGACAGGCGGCGAGACCCAGTACTTC. It is translated as CASRSAGTGGETQYF.

CDR3 in DNA: TGTGCCTGTAAAGGACAGGGACAAGAGACCCAGTACTTC. It specifies CACKGQGQETQYF. V gene TRBV30 combines with J gene TRBJ2-5; 8 nucleotides align to TRBD1. V lost 6 bases and J lost 2; bases outside the gene matches: 5. The CDR3 covers 13 residues. Germline CDR1 and CDR2: GTSNPN and SVGIG (reference sequence). Combining the CDR3 with reference TRBV30 and TRBJ2-5 gives the whole variable domain SQTIHQWPATLVQPVGSPLSLECTVEGTSNPNLYWYRQAAGRGLQLLFYSVGIGQISSEVPQNLSASRPQDRQFILSSKKLLLSDSGFYLCACKGQGQETQYFGPGTRLLVL.

The rearrangement joins TRBV7-9 to TRBJ1-1; maybe TRBD1 (5 bases). The ends were cut back, 5 bases at V and 7 bases at J, with 17 bases in the middle. Germline CDR1 reads SEHNR; CDR2 reads FQNEAQ (reference sequence). The CDR3 contains 14 residues. The CDR3 sequence is CASSPYQGGGEAFF. The DNA for the CDR3 is TGTGCCAGCAGCCCGTACCAGGGCGGTGGTGAAGCTTTCTTT.

This clone was seen once. V usage is TRBV7-9 and J usage is TRBJ2-1; 9 bases are shared with TRBD1. The CDR3 covers 16 residues. From germline, CDR1 is SEHNR and CDR2 FQNEAQ (reference sequence). Trimming took 5 bases from V and 8 from J; bases not matched to a gene: 13. The CDR3 coding sequence is TGTGCCAGCAGCCCGTCCCCCGGGACAGGGTGGTATGAGCAGTTCTTC. Protein: CASSPSPGTGWYEQFF. The full variable domain, its missing parts supplied by reference TRBV7-9 and TRBJ2-1, is DTGVSQNPRHKITKRGQNVTFRCDPISEHNRLYWYRQTLGQGPEFLTYFQNEAQLEKSRLLSDRFSAERPKGSFSTLEIQRTEQGDSAMYLCASSPSPGTGWYEQFFGPGTRLTVL.

The CDR3 region is CASSFQNGQGTPEAFF. The DNA of the CDR3 is TGTGCCAGCAGCTTCCAAAACGGACAGGGGACCCCTGAAGCTTTCTTT. The genes are TRBV7-9 and TRBJ1-1, with 9 bases matching TRBD1. CDR3 length: 16 residues. CDR1 and CDR2 (germline): SEHNR, FQNEAQ (reference sequence). V lost 3 bases to trimming and J lost 6 bases; unmatched junction nucleotides: 11. Looking up the rest from reference TRBV7-9 and TRBJ1-1 gives the full variable domain: DTGVSQNPRHKITKRGQNVTFRCDPISEHNRLYWYRQTLGQGPEFLTYFQNEAQLEKSRLLSDRFSAERPKGSFSTLEIQRTEQGDSAMYLCASSFQNGQGTPEAFFGQGTRLTVV.